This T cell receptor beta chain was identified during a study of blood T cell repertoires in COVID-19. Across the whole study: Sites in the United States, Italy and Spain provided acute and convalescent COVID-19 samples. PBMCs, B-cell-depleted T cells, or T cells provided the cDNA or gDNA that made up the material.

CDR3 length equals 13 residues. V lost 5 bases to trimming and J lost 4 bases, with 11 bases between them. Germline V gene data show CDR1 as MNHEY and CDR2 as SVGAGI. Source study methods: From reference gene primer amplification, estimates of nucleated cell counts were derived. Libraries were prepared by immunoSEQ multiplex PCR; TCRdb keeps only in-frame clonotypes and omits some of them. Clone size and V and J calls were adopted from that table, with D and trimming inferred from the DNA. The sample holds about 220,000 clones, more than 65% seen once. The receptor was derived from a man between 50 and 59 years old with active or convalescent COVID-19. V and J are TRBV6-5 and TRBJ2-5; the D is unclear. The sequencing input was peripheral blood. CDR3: CASSLPSRETQYF. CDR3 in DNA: TGTGCCAGCAGTCTACCCTCCCGAGAGACCCAGTACTTC.